This T cell receptor (beta chain) was profiled in a study of blood T cell repertoires in COVID-19. About the research overall: Sites in the United States, Italy and Spain provided acute and convalescent COVID-19 samples.

The CDR3 length is 15 residues. The V gene's germline CDR1 is LNHDA and CDR2 SQIVND (reference sequence). V trimming: 4 bases; J trimming: 5 bases; junction bases outside the gene matches: 9. TCRdb keeps only in-frame clones here, not all; method: immunoSEQ multiplex PCR. This table holds around 25,000 clones, just over 85% found once. Sample: peripheral blood. The rearrangement joins TRBV19 to TRBJ2-7; 9 nucleotides agree with TRBD1. The clonotype comes from a woman aged 50 to 60 with active COVID-19. As DNA, the CDR3 is TGTGCCAGTAGTAAGGACAGGGGCGGAACAAACGAGCAGTACTTC. It yields the protein CASSKDRGGTNEQYF.